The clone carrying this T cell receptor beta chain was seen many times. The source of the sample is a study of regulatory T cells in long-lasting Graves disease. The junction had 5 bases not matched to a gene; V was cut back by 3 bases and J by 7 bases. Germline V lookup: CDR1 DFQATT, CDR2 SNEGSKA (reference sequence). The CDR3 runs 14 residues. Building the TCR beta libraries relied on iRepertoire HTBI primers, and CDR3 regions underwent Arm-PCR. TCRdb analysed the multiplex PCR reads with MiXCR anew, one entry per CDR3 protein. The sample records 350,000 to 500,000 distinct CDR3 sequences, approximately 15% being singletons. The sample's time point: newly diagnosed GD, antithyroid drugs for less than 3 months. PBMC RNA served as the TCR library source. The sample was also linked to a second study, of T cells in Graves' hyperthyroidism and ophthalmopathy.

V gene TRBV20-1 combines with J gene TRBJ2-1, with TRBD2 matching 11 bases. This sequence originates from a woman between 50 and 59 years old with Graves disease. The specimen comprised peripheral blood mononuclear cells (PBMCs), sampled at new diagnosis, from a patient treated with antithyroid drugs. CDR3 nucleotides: TGCAGTGCTAGTGGGGCTAGCGGGAGGAATGAGCAGTTCTTC. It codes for CSASGASGRNEQFF.